This T cell receptor (beta chain) emerged from a study of OX40 agonist ivuxolimab in advanced cancers. Study information: Past anti-PD-1, anti-PD-L1 or anti-CTLA-4 therapy was accepted, and roughly 40% had received some. Three patients, one with hepatocellular carcinoma and two with cutaneous melanoma, achieved partial responses.

The CDR3 runs 16 residues. Germline CDR1 reads LNHDA; CDR2 reads SQIVND (reference sequence). V dropped 5 bases and J dropped 0; count of bases not matched to a gene: 9. The method was immunoSEQ multiplex PCR; TCRdb's version includes in-frame clones alone and lacks a portion of them. The sample carries 65,000 to 95,000 clones, about 84% recorded once. The sequence derives from an adult with an advanced solid tumor such as melanoma, head and neck, liver or kidney cancer. The chain has TRBV19 and TRBJ2-7; the match to TRBD1 covers 8 bases. The material was CD4+ or CD8+ T cells sorted from blood, obtained in a trial of the OX40 agonist ivuxolimab. The CDR3 loop is CASSLPRTGNSYEQYF. CDR3 in DNA: TGTGCCAGTAGTCTCCCCCGGACAGGGAACTCCTACGAGCAGTACTTC.